This entry features one T cell receptor (beta chain) sequence. This specimen belongs to a study of blood T cell repertoires in COVID-19. Study-level background: Material from acute and convalescent COVID-19 was sourced from the United States, Italy and Spain.

The CDR3 totals 16 residues. The V end was cut by 4 bases, the J end by 3 bases, with 17 bases between. CDR1 and CDR2 (germline): SGHNT, YYREEE (reference sequence). How the authors handled the data: Reference gene primer amplification in the assay estimated nucleated cell counts. Sequencing was performed with immunoSEQ multiplex PCR; in TCRdb, only in-frame clones are kept and a portion is missing. The V and J calls and clone size were taken over from that table, and D and trimming were inferred from the DNA. The table records roughly 43,000 clones, roughly 80% of them present only once. The specimen was peripheral blood. This TCR came from a woman aged 60-70 years with acute or convalescent COVID-19. The chain links TRBV5-4 to TRBJ2-4; a weak D match, TRBD2 (7 bases). Written as DNA, the CDR3 is TGTGCCAGCAGCCCGGAGGGGGGGCACATCAAAAACATTCAGTACTTC. Amino acids: CASSPEGGHIKNIQYF. The full variable domain, rest sourced from reference TRBV5-4 and TRBJ2-4, is ETGVTQSPTHLIKTRGQQVTLRCSSQSGHNTVSWYQQALGQGPQFIFQYYREEENGRGNFPPRFSGLQFPNYSSELNVNALELDDSALYLCASSPEGGHIKNIQYFGAGTRLSVL.